The 7 T cell receptor beta chains in this list originate from one sample, sequenced in a study of control samples from healthy donors and cancer patients. Sequencing used immunoSEQ multiplex PCR; TCRdb keeps in-frame clones, though not all of them. The table includes about 84,000 clones, around 91% detected once. What was sequenced was blood. The receptors were gathered from a man aged 50 or older in good health.

The chain couples TRBV10-3 to TRBJ2-3; 8 bases fit TRBD2. With 3 bases clipped from V and 7 bases from J, the junction kept 3 bases outside the gene matches. The CDR3 length is 13 residues. From germline, CDR1 is ENHRY and CDR2 SYGVKD. The CDR3: CAISDSGVNTQYF. As DNA, the CDR3 is TGTGCCATCAGTGATAGCGGGGTAAATACGCAGTATTTT.

The chain combines TRBV13 with TRBJ2-3; 10 positions match TRBD2. The germline V gene has CDR1 PRHDT and CDR2 FYEKMQ (reference sequence). The CDR3 runs to 16 residues. V was clipped by 5 bases and J by 4 bases; unmatched bases: 9. CDR3 DNA sequence: TGTGCCAGCAGCCTAAAGACTAGCGGGTCCTCAGATACGCAGTATTTT. Its translation: CASSLKTSGSSDTQYF.

The chain uses TRBV12-5 and TRBJ2-7; D may be TRBD1 or TRBD2 (5 bases each). The CDR3 has 14 amino acids. The ends were cut back, 6 bases at V and 0 bases at J, with 12 bases in the middle. CDR1 and CDR2 from the germline V gene are LGHNT and FRNRAP. CDR3 nucleotides: TGTGCTAGTGGGTCGGGGCAGAGCTCCTACGAGCAGTACTTC. It yields the protein CASGSGQSSYEQYF. Full variable domain (remainder filled in from reference TRBV12-5 and TRBJ2-7): DARVTQTPRHKVTEMGQEVTMRCQPILGHNTVFWYRQTMMQGLELLAYFRNRAPLDDSGMPKDRFSAEMPDATLATLKIQPSEPRDSAVYFCASGSGQSSYEQYFGPGTRLTVT.

The chain is built from TRBV6-5 and TRBJ1-2, with 8 bases fitting TRBD1. Germline CDR1 and CDR2: MNHEY and SVGAGI. The CDR3 has 14 amino acids. V lost 0 bases and J lost 5; bases outside the gene matches: 2. The CDR3 reads CASSYSDRGYGYTF. The CDR3 DNA sequence: TGTGCCAGCAGTTACTCCGACAGGGGTTATGGCTACACCTTC.

V gene TRBV7-8 combines with J gene TRBJ2-4; tentatively, D is TRBD1 (6 bases). This CDR3 is 18 amino acids long. Germline V gives CDR1 SGHVS, CDR2 FQNEAQ. Trimming pared 5 bases from V and 2 bases from J, leaving 22 bases between. The CDR3 region has the DNA TGTGCCAGCAGCCCCCAAAGGCCTGGGGGCTTACCCAAAAACATTCAGTACTTC. Protein sequence: CASSPQRPGGLPKNIQYF.

This clone was found once. This chain joins TRBV6-2 or TRBV6-3 and TRBJ1-1; 10 bases match TRBD1. The V gene end was trimmed by 4 bases and the J gene end by 0 bases; junction bases not matched to a gene: 20. The length of the CDR3 is 21 residues. Germline lookup yields CDR1 MNHEY and CDR2 SVGEGT. CDR3 in DNA: TGTGCCAGCAGTTCTAGACCGGGACAGGGGTCTTCCCTGACGCTGAACACTGAAGCTTTCTTT. Its protein is CASSSRPGQGSSLTLNTEAFF.

This chain connects TRBV19 to TRBJ1-1, with a possible D match to TRBD1 (5 bases). CDR1 is LNHDA and CDR2 is SQIVND in the germline V gene (reference sequence). V was pared by 2 bases and J by 7 bases, with 14 bases between. The length of the CDR3 is 14 residues. The CDR3 DNA sequence: TGTGCCAGTAGTATAACGGGGCTCGTAGGTGAAGCTTTCTTT. Translated: CASSITGLVGEAFF.